The T cell receptor beta chain under discussion was sequenced for a study of T cell responses to AZD1222 COVID-19 vaccine. This clone was recorded a few times. Its antigen is not known. Study outcomes and limitations: Spike-specific TCR breadth and depth were elevated following two AZD1222 doses. White British donors predominated, females outnumbered males, and clonal diversity was possibly underestimated. Repertoires in all cases were sampled only once the peak T cell response had passed.

Clones were read by immunoSEQ multiplex PCR, and TCRdb kept only the in-frame ones, dropping some. Seen here are approximately 28,000 clones, roughly 90% observed once, and the top ten hold about 15%. This CDR3 contains 14 residues. With V trimmed by 1 base and J by 8 bases, 5 bases remained unmatched. Germline V gives CDR1 KGHSH, CDR2 LQKENI. The V gene is TRBV18, the J gene TRBJ1-2, with TRBD1 matching over 9 bases. The TCR sequence derives from an adult who received the AZD1222 COVID-19 vaccine. Sequencing used peripheral blood, obtained 28 days after the second AZD1222 dose. The CDR3 protein is CASSPRTGERGYTF. The DNA of the CDR3 is TGTGCCAGCTCACCACGGACAGGGGAGAGAGGCTACACCTTC.